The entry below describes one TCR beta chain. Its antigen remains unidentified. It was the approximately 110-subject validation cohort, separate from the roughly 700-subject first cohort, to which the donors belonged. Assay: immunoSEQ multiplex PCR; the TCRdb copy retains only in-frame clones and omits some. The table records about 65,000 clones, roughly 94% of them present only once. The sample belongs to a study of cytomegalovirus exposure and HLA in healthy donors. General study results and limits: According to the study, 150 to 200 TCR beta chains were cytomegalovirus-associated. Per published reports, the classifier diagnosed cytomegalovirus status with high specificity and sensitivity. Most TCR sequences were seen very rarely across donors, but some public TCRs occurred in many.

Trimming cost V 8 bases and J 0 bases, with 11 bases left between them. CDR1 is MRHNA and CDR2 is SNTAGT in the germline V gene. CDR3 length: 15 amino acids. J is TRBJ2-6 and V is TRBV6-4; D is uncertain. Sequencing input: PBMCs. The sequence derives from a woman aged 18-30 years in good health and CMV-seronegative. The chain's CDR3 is CASREHYSGANVLTF. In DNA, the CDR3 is TGTGCCAGCCGAGAACACTACTCTGGGGCCAACGTCCTGACTTTC.